This T cell receptor beta chain was identified during a study of a mutant IDH1 vaccine in newly diagnosed glioma. Study summary: Patients were started on vaccination 4-6 weeks after radiotherapy alone, or with temozolomide cycles. Study-wide results and caveats: There seemed to be no relation between pseudoprogression and changes in top peripheral T cell clonotypes. Immune responses induced by vaccination arose in 90% to 95% of the patients.

This CDR3 contains 16 residues. Germline V gene lookup returns CDR1 LNHDA and CDR2 SQIVND (reference sequence). Trimming stripped 5 bases from V and 9 bases from J, with 26 bases between. For this clone: Its antigen is undetermined.

Noted time point: week 11, during vaccination. Mutant IDH1 20-mer peptide, at 300 ug, made up each vaccine dose, with topical imiquimod. Each donor presented with a new WHO grade 3 or 4 astrocytoma that tested IDH1-mutant and showed ATRX loss. Here immunoSEQ multiplex PCR was the method, and the copy in TCRdb shows in-frame clones only, minus some. The data hold roughly 25,000 clones, with about 80% observed a single time. This chain connects TRBV19 to TRBJ2-7, with D uncertain. The specimen was PBMCs, collected from a glioma patient whose treatment included an IDH1 peptide vaccine. The clonotype comes from a man aged 35-49 years with glioma. CDR3 sequence: CASSPSWTTAGWGQYF. The CDR3 DNA sequence: TGTGCCAGTAGTCCGAGCTGGACGACCGCTGGGTGGGGGCAGTACTTC.